This T cell receptor beta chain was sequenced for a study of CD8+ T cells in alopecia areata. Study details: Once tofacitinib had been taken for 6 to 18 months, 6 months off drug followed. Percentage of affected scalp area was the basis on which treated patients' severity was scored. Points from the study as a whole: Across lesional scalp, and particularly alopecia totalis/universalis, clonality surpassed that of normal scalp. On tofacitinib, scalp clonality and expanded CD8+ clones among top 100 fell significantly.

V lost 4 bases and J lost 14, with 12 bases in between. The germline V gene has CDR1 SNHLY and CDR2 FYNNEI. The CDR3 loop spans 11 amino acids. Extracted from the samples, RNA was reverse transcribed into cDNA to serve as the sequencing template. Repertoires were generated with immunoSEQ multiplex PCR, while TCRdb's copy carries only in-frame clones and drops some. The table records 160,000 or so clones, about two thirds of them present only once. This clone was observed once. No antigen is known for it. Treatment given: oral pan-JAK inhibitor, 5-10 mg twice daily. The TCR sequence derives from a human donor with alopecia areata. The sample in question was CD4+ T cells sorted from blood, obtained at week 4, from a patient treated with tofacitinib. This rearrangement joins TRBV2 to TRBJ2-1; no definite D call. The CDR3: CASSAGQTKFF. The CDR3 nucleotides read TGTGCCAGCAGTGCGGGCCAAACTAAGTTCTTC.